This TCR beta chain was recorded in a study of blood T cell repertoires in COVID-19. Method: immunoSEQ multiplex PCR; TCRdb's copy keeps in-frame clones and lacks some. The sample carries roughly 220,000 clones, around 80% recorded once. V lost 4 bases and J lost 4; bases outside the gene matches: 4. The CDR3 covers 14 residues. CDR1 SGHAT and CDR2 FQNNGV come from the germline V gene. This TCR was recovered from a man aged 25 to 40 with active or convalescent COVID-19. This chain links TRBV11-2 with TRBJ2-7; 10 nucleotides line up with TRBD1. Sequenced material: peripheral blood. The CDR3 DNA is TGTGCCAGCAGCTCGGACAGGGGGGGATACGAGCAGTACTTC. Translation: CASSSDRGGYEQYF. Variable domain in full (rest from reference TRBV11-2 and TRBJ2-7): EAGVAQSPRYKIIEKRQSVAFWCNPISGHATLYWYQQILGQGPKLLIQFQNNGVVDDSQLPKDRFSAERLKGVDSTLKIQPAKLEDSAVYLCASSSDRGGYEQYFGPGTRLTVT.